Each of the 2 T cell receptor beta chains below was sequenced from the same sample in a study of identical twins. Via MiXCR, TCRdb re-called the 5' RACE reads, giving one row per CDR3 protein. Altogether 500,000 or so distinct CDR3 sequences are present, approximately 22% being singletons, with the ten largest covering roughly 0.9%. In addition, the sample was reused for a study of T cells expressing NK-cell markers.

Material: CD4+ T cells sorted from blood. The receptors come from a woman aged 18 to 35 in good health.

The chain combines TRBV23-1 with TRBJ2-7; no reliable D call. TRBV23-1 is labeled an ORF, and its function is uncertain. The CDR3 covers 11 residues. The ends were cut back, 6 bases at V and 6 bases at J, with 9 bases in the middle. CDR3 DNA sequence: TGCGCCAGCAGCCTCCGGTGCGAGCAGTACTTC. Protein: CASSLRCEQYF.

The rearrangement joins TRBV20-1 to TRBJ2-7, with D tentatively TRBD1 (6 bases). With 3 bases removed from V and 7 bases from J, the gap between germline ends came to 10 bases. Germline CDR1 reads DFQATT; CDR2 reads SNEGSKA (reference sequence). The CDR3 spans 11 residues. The CDR3 region has the DNA TGCAGTGCTAGGATGGGGGCAGAGCAGTACTTC. Translating gives CSARMGAEQYF.